The clone carrying this T cell receptor beta chain was counted between two and nine times. Its antigen is still unknown. Looked up from germline, CDR1 is SGHTA and CDR2 is FQGNSA. Trimming shortened V by 4 bases and J by 0 bases, and 9 bases separated the two germline ends. CDR3 length: 14 residues. TCR beta cDNA libraries included unique molecular identifiers. T cells numbering about 0.95 to 11 million gave rise to some 520,000 cDNA molecules. MiXCR, run by TCRdb on the PCR reads, gives a single entry per CDR3 protein. The sample carries some 890,000 distinct CDR3 sequences, about 57% recorded once. This sample is part of a study of post-analysis software for immune sequencing data. The overall study: The disease courses spanned relapsing-remitting, secondary progressive and progressive-relapsing forms of multiple sclerosis.

Overall study results and limits: Among roughly 5 TRBV segments more frequent in patients than controls were TRBV5-6, TRBV5-1 and TRBV20-1. The study found significantly lower normalized Chao1 diversity in multiple sclerosis patients than in controls. F measure clustering grouped samples strongly by preparation batch.

This chain links TRBV7-2 with TRBJ2-5; D is tentatively TRBD1 or TRBD2 (5 bases each). The material sequenced was blood. The source is a girl aged 5 to 17 with multiple sclerosis. This CDR3 is CASSWGPNQETQYF. In nucleotides, the CDR3 is TGTGCCAGCAGCTGGGGACCGAACCAAGAGACCCAGTACTTC. Together with reference TRBV7-2 and TRBJ2-5, the CDR3 gives the full variable domain: GAGVSQSPSNKVTEKGKDVELRCDPISGHTALYWYRQSLGQGLEFLIYFQGNSAPDKSGLPSDRFSAERTGGSVSTLTIQRTQQEDSAVYLCASSWGPNQETQYFGPGTRLLVL.